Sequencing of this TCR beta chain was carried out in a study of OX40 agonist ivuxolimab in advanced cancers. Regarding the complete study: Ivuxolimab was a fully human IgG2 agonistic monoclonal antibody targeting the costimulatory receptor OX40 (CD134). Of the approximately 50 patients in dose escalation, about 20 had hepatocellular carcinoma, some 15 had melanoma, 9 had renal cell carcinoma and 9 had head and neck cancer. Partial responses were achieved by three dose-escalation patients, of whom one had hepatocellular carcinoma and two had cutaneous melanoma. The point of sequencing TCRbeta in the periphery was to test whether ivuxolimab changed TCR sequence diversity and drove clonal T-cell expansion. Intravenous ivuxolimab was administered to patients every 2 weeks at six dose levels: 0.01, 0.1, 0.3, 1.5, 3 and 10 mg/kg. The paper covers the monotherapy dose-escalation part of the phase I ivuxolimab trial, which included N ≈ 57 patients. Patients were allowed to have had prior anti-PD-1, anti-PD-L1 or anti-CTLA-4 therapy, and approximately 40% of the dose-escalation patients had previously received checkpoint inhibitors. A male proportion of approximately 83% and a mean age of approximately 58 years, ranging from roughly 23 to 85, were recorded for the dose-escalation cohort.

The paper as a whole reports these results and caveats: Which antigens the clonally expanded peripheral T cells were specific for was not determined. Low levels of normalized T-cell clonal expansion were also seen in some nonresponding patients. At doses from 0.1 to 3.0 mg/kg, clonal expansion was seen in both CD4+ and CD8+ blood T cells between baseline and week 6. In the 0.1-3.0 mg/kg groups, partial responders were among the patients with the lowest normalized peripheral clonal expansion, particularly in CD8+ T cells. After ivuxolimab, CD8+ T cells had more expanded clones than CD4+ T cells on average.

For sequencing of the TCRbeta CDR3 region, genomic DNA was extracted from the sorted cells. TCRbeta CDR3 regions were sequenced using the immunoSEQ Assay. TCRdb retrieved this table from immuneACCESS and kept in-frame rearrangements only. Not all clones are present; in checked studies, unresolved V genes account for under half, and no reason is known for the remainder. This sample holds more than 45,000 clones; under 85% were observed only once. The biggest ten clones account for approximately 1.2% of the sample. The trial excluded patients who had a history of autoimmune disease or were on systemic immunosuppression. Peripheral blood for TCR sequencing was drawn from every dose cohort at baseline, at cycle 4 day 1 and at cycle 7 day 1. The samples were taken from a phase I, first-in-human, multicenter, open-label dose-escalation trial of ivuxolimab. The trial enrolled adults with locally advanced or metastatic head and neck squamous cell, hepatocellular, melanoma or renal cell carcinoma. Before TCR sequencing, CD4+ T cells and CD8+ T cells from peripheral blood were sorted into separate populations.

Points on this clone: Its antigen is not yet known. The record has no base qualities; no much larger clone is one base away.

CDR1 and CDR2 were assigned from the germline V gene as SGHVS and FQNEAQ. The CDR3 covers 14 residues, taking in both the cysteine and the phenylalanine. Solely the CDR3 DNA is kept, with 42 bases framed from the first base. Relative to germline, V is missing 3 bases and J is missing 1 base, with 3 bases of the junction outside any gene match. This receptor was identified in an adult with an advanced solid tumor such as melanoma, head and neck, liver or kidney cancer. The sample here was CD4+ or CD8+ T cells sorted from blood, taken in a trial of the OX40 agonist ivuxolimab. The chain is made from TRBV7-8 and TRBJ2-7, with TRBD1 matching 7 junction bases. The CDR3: CASSFDRVSYEQYF. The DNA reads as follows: TGTGCCAGCAGCTTTGACAGGGTTTCCTACGAGCAGTACTTC.